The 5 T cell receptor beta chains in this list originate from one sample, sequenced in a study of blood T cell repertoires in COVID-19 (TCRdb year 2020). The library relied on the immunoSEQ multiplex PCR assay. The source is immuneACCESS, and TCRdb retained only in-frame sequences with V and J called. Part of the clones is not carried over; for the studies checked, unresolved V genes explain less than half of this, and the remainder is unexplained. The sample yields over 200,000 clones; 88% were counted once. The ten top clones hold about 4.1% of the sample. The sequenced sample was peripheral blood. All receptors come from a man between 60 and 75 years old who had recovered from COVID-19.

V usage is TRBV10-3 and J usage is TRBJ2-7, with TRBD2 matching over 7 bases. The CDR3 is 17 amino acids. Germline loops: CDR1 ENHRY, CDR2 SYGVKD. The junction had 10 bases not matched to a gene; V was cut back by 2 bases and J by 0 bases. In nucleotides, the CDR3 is TGTGCCATCAGTGAGCCGGGGGGAACGGGCAGCTCCTACGAGCAGTACTTC. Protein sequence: CAISEPGGTGSSYEQYF.

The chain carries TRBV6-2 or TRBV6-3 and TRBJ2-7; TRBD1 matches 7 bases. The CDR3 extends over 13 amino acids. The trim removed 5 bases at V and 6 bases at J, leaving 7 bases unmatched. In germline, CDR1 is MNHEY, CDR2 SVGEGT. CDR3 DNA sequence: TGTGCCAGCAGTAGACCCGCAGGGGGCGAGCAGTACTTC. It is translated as CASSRPAGGEQYF.

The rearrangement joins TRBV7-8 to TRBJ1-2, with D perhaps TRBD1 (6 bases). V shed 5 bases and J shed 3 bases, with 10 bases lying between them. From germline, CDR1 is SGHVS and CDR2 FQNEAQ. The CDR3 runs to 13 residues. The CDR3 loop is CASSPQGYYGYTF. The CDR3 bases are TGTGCCAGCAGCCCCCAGGGGTACTATGGCTACACCTTC.

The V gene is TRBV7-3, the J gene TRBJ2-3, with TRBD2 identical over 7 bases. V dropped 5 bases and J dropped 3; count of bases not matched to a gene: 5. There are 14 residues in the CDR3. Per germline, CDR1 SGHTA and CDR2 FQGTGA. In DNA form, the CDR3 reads TGTGCCAGCAGCCAGGCCGGGGGGACAGATACGCAGTATTTT. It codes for CASSQAGGTDTQYF.

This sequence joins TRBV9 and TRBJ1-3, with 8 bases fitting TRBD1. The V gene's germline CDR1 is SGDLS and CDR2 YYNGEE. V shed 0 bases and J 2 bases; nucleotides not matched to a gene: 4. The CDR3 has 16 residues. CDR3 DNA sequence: TGTGCCAGCAGCGTAGCTCCACAGGGGGCTGGAAACACCATATATTTT. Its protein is CASSVAPQGAGNTIYF.